This TCR beta chain is drawn from a study of PD-1 blockade in classical Hodgkin lymphoma. Study-wide points: Diversity in CD4+ TCRs, unlike that measured in CD8+ TCRs, had risen significantly by C4D1.

Trimming left V 6 bases short and J 2 bases short, with 10 bases between. The CDR3 contains 13 residues. Per the germline V gene, CDR1 is SGHRS and CDR2 is YFSETQ. This table comes from immunoSEQ multiplex PCR, and its TCRdb copy is limited to in-frame clones, with some not included. The table lists around 30,000 clones, more than 80% of them singletons. Time point specified: cycle 4 day 1 (C4D1), after less than 7 weeks of nivolumab. Each patient's relapse followed autologous stem cell transplantation, and brentuximab vedotin exposure varied. Magnetic negative selection purified CD4+ T cells from thawed PBMCs. Reported best responses ranged across complete response, partial response or progressive disease. Comments on this clone: Antigen: not known.

This sequence originates from a human donor with classical Hodgkin lymphoma. The chain carries TRBV5-1 and TRBJ2-3; maybe TRBD2 (6 bases). Sequences were derived from CD4+ T cells from blood, sampled before the fourth cycle of nivolumab. CDR3 bases: TGCGCCAGCACGGAGCGGGCCACAGATACGCAGTATTTT. This encodes CASTERATDTQYF.